This T cell receptor (beta chain) was documented in a study of blood T cell repertoires in COVID-19 (dated by TCRdb to 2020 to 2021). Broadly, across the study: The collaborator samples originated in the United States, Italy and Spain and spanned the acute and convalescent phases of COVID-19. The prospective study material was composed of cDNA or gDNA derived from T cells, B-cell-depleted T cells, or PBMCs. Subjects who had been exposed to COVID-19, were actively infected with it, or had recovered from it provided the deeply sampled blood TCRbeta repertoires that made up the dataset. The repertoires were made available in a free public database intended to serve as a resource for research on the immune response to SARS-CoV-2. The samples were drawn from two sources: the first 160 participants of the ongoing ImmuneRACE study, and fewer than 1,500 subjects contributed by 6 global collaborators. Nearly every sample came with metadata listing a de-identified subject ID, COVID-19 status, age in years and sex. Where available, HLA class I and class II types were taken from metadata supplied by the sample provider and were not determined by assay-based typing.

On the study overall, not on this receptor specifically: The quantity of clinical and demographic metadata differed by source and by participant and was supplied without curation.

This clone was detected once. This receptor's antigen is unknown. Base-call qualities are not available, and no considerably larger clone is one nucleotide away. TCRbeta CDR3 regions were amplified from genomic DNA by means of the immunoSEQ Assay, a bias-controlled multiplex PCR. In the original analysis: The number of nucleated cells in each sample was estimated by amplification of reference gene primers within the assay. To quantify the absolute abundance of each unique TCRbeta CDR3 rearrangement, sequence reads were collapsed and filtered. Productive Simpson clonality was computed per sample as the square root of Simpson's diversity index over productive rearrangements. TCRdb limited this immuneACCESS table to in-frame rearrangements with V and J called. A share of clones is missing; checked studies link under half to unresolved V genes, and the rest is unexplained. That table is the source of V, J and clone size, and D and trimming were worked out from the DNA. The sample contains almost 400,000 clones, roughly 88% of them found a single time. The leading ten clones occupy about 0.89% of the sample.

Participants in the prospective study were aged about 18 to 100 years, lived in some 24 United States geographic areas, and enrolled through a virtual design. In the prospective study, cohorts were assigned on the basis of participant-reported clinical history obtained from a screening survey and a study questionnaire. Each participant in the prospective study had whole blood, serum and a nasopharyngeal or oropharyngeal swab collected by mobile phlebotomists. Over a roughly two-month period, participants in the prospective study had the option of providing additional blood draws and questionnaires. Blood samples from the prospective study were shipped frozen or at room temperature prior to DNA extraction. V and J lose 0 bases and 4 bases, and a span of 9 bases separates them. Taken from cysteine to phenylalanine, the CDR3 has 14 residues. The retained sequence is limited to the CDR3, 42 bases, with the frame set at the first base. Based on the germline V gene, the CDR1 and CDR2 sequences are MGHRA and YSYEKL.

This receptor was identified in a woman in her twenties or thirties with acute COVID-19. The rearranged segments are TRBV4-1 and TRBJ1-1; the D segment cannot be called with confidence. Sequences were obtained from PBMCs or T cells enriched from blood (not recorded which). Here is the DNA: TGCGCCAGCAGCCAAGAAGAAGGAGGCACTGAAGCTTTCTTT. This is translated as CASSQEEGGTEAFF.